This T cell receptor (beta chain) was sequenced for a study of blood T cell repertoires in COVID-19. Germline lookup yields CDR1 MNHEY and CDR2 SVGAGI. CDR3 length: 15 amino acids. The V gene lost 2 bases and the J gene lost 8 bases, with 16 bases spanning the gap. Method: immunoSEQ multiplex PCR; TCRdb's copy keeps in-frame clones and lacks some. In the table there are 45,000 to 60,000 clones, roughly 86% of which are singletons. The receptor comes from a woman older than 75 with acute or convalescent COVID-19. Sequencing was performed on peripheral blood. V is TRBV6-5 and J is TRBJ2-1; the D gene is possibly TRBD1 (6 bases). DNA of the CDR3: TGTGCCAGCAGTTACCAAGGGGGAGCCATCGATGAGCAGTTCTTC. It codes for CASSYQGGAIDEQFF.